This TCR beta chain was sequenced for a study of cytomegalovirus exposure and HLA in healthy donors. This CDR3 contains 14 residues. The germline V and J ends were trimmed by 6 bases and 4 bases, with 15 bases remaining between them. Looked up from germline, CDR1 is MNHNY and CDR2 is SVGAGI (reference sequence). To note about this clone: Its antigen remains unknown.

Study-level results: The productive fraction for most TCR beta V segments was about 87% or about 30% in an earlier analysis.

The PCR ran on 60 Vbeta and 13 Jbeta primers. Libraries were prepared by immunoSEQ multiplex PCR; TCRdb keeps only in-frame clonotypes and omits some of them. The data show about 120,000 clones, 60% to 85% seen once. The genes are TRBV6-6 and TRBJ2-5, with TRBD1 as a possible D gene (6 bases). Input material: PBMCs. The clonotype originates from a woman aged 18 to 35 in good health and CMV-seronegative. The CDR3 nucleotides read TGTGCCAGCAGCCGGCAGGGGAAAGCAGAGACCCAGTACTTC. It encodes CASSRQGKAETQYF.